This T cell receptor (beta chain) stems from a study of blood T cell repertoires in COVID-19. Whole-study context: COVID-19 samples, acute and convalescent, were from the United States, Italy and Spain. From T cells, B-cell-depleted T cells, or PBMCs came the material, which was cDNA or gDNA.

In the original workflow: It was from reference gene primer amplification that nucleated cell counts were estimated. Assay used: immunoSEQ multiplex PCR; TCRdb lists only in-frame clones, some missing. The V and J calls and the clone size are those of that table, but D and trimming were determined from the DNA. The sample yields roughly 90,000 clones, around 85% seen once. Germline lookup yields CDR1 KGHSH and CDR2 LQKENI. V dropped 6 bases and J dropped 6 bases, with 18 bases sitting between them. This CDR3 comprises 14 residues. The source is a human donor in a cohort sampled during active COVID-19. This chain connects TRBV18 to TRBJ2-7; D is perhaps TRBD1 (6 bases). Sequencing was done on a sample of peripheral blood. In DNA form, the CDR3 reads TGTGCCAGCTCGCCCCAGGGGAGCCGGGGCGAGCAGTACTTC. As protein: CASSPQGSRGEQYF. The full variable domain, with the rest looked up from reference TRBV18 and TRBJ2-7, is NAGVMQNPRHLVRRRGQEARLRCSPMKGHSHVYWYRQLPEEGLKFMVYLQKENIIDESGMPKERFSAEFPKEGPSILRIQQVVRGDSAAYFCASSPQGSRGEQYFGPGTRLTVT.